A single sample gave rise to the 4 T cell receptor beta chains below, sequenced in a study of Ad26.COV2.S vaccination and SARS-CoV-2 variants. Regarding treatment: 15 to 20 received Ad26.COV2.S at low or high dose, single or two shots; roughly five received placebo; per-sample allocation not given. Collection of the samples took place on day 63 after the first injection of vaccine or placebo. Clones were read by immunoSEQ multiplex PCR, and TCRdb kept only the in-frame ones, dropping some. The table shows some 330,000 clones, with approximately 87% occurring only once. The sequences come from peripheral blood, collected in a trial of Ad26.COV2.S vaccine versus placebo. The source of these receptors is a person aged 18 to 59 who received the Ad26.COV2.S COVID-19 vaccine or a placebo.

In this sample, this clone turned up once. The chain has TRBV4-1 and TRBJ2-3; possibly TRBD1 or TRBD2 for D (5 bases each). The V gene's germline CDR1 is MGHRA and CDR2 YSYEKL. There are 16 residues in the CDR3. V lost 4 bases to trimming and J lost 1 base, with 15 bases between them. Written as DNA, the CDR3 is TGCGCCAGCAGCCTCCCCGGGGCTATTCGCACAGATACGCAGTATTTT. Protein sequence: CASSLPGAIRTDTQYF.

The DNA for the CDR3 is TGTGCCAGCAGCTTGGTTGCCAGGGACTCCGGATATGGCTACACCTTC. Amino acids: CASSLVARDSGYGYTF. The rearrangement joins TRBV5-4 to TRBJ1-2, with D maybe TRBD1 (5 bases). CDR1 is SGHNT, CDR2 YYREEE, per germline (reference sequence). Trimming cost V 0 bases and J 5 bases, with 17 bases left between them. The CDR3 runs 16 residues.

The rearrangement links TRBV5-6 to TRBJ2-1; possible D gene TRBD1, 8 bases. The germline V and J ends were trimmed by 0 bases and 15 bases, with 16 bases remaining between them. Germline loops: CDR1 SGHDT, CDR2 YYEEEE. The CDR3 spans 13 residues. CDR3 loop: CASSLVQGGTSFF. The CDR3 nucleotides read TGTGCCAGCAGCTTGGTACAGGGGGGGACCTCGTTCTTC.

This sequence joins TRBV7-8 and TRBJ2-5; 11 nucleotides match TRBD2. The junction had 2 bases not matched to a gene; V was cut back by 0 bases and J by 5 bases. The CDR3 extends over 15 amino acids. The germline gives CDR1 SGHVS, CDR2 FQNEAQ. The CDR3 DNA reads TGTGCCAGCAGCTTAGCTTGGACTAGCGGGGAGACCCAGTACTTC. Translating gives CASSLAWTSGETQYF.